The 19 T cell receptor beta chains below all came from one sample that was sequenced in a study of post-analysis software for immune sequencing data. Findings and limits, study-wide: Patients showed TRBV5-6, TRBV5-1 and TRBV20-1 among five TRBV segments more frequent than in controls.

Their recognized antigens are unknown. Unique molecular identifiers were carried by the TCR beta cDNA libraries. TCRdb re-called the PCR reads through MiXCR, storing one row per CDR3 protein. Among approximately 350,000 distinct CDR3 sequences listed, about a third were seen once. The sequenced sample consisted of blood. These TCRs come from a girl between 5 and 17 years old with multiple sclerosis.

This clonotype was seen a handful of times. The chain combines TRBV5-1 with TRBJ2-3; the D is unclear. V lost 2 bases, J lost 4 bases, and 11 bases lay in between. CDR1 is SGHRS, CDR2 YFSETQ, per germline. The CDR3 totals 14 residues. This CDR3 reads CASSFDQVSDTQYF. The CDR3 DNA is TGCGCCAGCAGCTTTGACCAGGTATCAGATACGCAGTATTTT.

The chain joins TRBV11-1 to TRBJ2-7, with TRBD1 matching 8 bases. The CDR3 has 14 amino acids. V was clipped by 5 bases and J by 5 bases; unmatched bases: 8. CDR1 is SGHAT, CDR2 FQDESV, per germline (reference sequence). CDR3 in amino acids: CASSRDRGRHEQYF. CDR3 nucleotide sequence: TGTGCCAGCAGCCGTGACAGGGGACGACACGAGCAGTACTTC.

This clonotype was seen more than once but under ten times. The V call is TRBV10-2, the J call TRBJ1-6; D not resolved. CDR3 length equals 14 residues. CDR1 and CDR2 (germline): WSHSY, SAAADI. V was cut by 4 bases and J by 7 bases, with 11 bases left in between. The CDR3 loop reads CASSVRGRNSPLHF. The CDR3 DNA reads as TGCGCCAGCAGTGTACGGGGAAGGAATTCACCCCTCCACTTT.

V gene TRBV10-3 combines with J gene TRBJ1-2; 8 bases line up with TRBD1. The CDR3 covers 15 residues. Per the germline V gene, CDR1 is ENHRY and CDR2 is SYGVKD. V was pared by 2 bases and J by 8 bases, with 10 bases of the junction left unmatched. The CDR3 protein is CAISEAATGEDGYTF. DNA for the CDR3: TGTGCCATCAGTGAGGCCGCGACAGGGGAGGACGGCTACACCTTC.

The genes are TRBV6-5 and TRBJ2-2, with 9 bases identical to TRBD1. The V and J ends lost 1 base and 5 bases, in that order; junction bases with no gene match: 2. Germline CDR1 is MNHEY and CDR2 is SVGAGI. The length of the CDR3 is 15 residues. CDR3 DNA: TGTGCCAGCAGTTACTGGACAGGGGATACCGGGGAGCTGTTTTTT. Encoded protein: CASSYWTGDTGELFF.

CDR3 DNA: TGTGCCAGCAGAACGGGACAGAACTATGGCTACACCTTC. It specifies CASRTGQNYGYTF. This sequence joins TRBV27 and TRBJ1-2; 7 bases match TRBD1. Germline trimming cut 6 bases from V and 2 bases from J; bases unmatched to any gene: 3. Germline V gene lookup returns CDR1 MNHEY and CDR2 SMNVEV (reference sequence). This CDR3 comprises 13 residues.

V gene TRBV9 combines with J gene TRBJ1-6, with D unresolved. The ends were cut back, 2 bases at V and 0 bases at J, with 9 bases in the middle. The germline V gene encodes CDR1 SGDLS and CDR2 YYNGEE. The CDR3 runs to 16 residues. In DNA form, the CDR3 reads TGTGCCAGCAGCGTCTCAGTCTCCTCCTATAATTCACCCCTCCACTTT. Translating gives CASSVSVSSYNSPLHF.

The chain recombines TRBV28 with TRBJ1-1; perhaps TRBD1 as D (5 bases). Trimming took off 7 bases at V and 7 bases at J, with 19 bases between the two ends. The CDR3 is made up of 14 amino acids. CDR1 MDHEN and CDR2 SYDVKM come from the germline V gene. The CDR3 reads CASIDLGARIEAFF. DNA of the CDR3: TGTGCCAGCATCGACCTTGGGGCAAGGATTGAAGCTTTCTTT.

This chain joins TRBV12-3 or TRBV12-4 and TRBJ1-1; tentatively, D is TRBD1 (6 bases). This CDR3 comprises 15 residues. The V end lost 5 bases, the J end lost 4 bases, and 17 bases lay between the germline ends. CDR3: CASSPLRSGVTEAFF. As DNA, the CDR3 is TGTGCCAGCAGTCCCTTAAGGTCAGGGGTCACTGAAGCTTTCTTT.

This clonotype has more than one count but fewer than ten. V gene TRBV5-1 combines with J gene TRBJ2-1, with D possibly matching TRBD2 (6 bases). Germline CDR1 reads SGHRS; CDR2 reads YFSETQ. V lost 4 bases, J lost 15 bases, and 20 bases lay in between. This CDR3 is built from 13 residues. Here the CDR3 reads CASSLAVRDRGFF. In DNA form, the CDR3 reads TGCGCCAGCAGCCTTGCGGTGCGGGATAGGGGGTTCTTC.

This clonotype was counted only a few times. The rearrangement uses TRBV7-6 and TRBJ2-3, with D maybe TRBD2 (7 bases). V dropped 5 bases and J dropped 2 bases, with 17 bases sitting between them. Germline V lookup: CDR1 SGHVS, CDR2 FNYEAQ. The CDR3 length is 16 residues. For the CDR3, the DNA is TGTGCCAGCAGCCCCATTGGGGGGGCTTTCACAGATACGCAGTATTTT. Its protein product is CASSPIGGAFTDTQYF.

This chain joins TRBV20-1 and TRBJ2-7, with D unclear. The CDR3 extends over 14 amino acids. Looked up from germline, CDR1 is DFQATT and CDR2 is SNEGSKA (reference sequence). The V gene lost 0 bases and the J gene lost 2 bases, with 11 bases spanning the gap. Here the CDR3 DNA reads TGCAGTGCTAGAGATTCGGGCAGCACCTACGAGCAGTACTTC. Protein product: CSARDSGSTYEQYF.

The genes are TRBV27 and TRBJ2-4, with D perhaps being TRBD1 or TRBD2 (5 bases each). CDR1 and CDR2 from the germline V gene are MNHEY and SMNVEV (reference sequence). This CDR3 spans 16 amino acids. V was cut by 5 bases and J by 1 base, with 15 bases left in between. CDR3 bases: TGTGCCAGCAGTAGCCCCGTGAGGGACGCCAAAAACATTCAGTACTTC. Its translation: CASSSPVRDAKNIQYF.

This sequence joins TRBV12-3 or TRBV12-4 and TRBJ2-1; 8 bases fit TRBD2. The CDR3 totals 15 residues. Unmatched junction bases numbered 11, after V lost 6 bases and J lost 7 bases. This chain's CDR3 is CASRSGGSEINEQFF. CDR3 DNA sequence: TGTGCCAGCAGAAGCGGGGGCTCCGAAATAAATGAGCAGTTCTTC.

CDR3 region: CASNGGQASEQYF. Written as DNA, the CDR3 is TGTGCCAGCAATGGGGGACAGGCGAGCGAGCAGTACTTC. The chain links TRBV7-9 to TRBJ2-5; 8 bases match TRBD1. With the DNA end fitting TRBJ2-7 better, the J assignment may be wrong. The V gene's germline CDR1 is SEHNR and CDR2 FQNEAQ (reference sequence). The CDR3 covers 13 residues.

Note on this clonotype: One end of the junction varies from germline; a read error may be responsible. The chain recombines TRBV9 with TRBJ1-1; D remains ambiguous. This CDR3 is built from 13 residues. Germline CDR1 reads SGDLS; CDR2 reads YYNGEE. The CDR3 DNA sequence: TGTGCCGGCAGCGTAGGAGGGAACACTGAGGCTTTCTTT. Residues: CAGSVGGNTEAFF. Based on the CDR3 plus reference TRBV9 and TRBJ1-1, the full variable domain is DSGVTQTPKHLITATGQRVTLRCSPRSGDLSVYWYQQSLDQGLQFLIQYYNGEERAKGNILERFSAQQFPDLHSELNLSSLELGDSALYFCAGSVGGNTEAFFGQGTRLTVV.

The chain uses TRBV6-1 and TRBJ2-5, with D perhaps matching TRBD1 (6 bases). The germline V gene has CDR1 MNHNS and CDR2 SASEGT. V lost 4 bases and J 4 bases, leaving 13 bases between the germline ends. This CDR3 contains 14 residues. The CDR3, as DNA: TGTGCCAGCAGTGGGGGGCCTCGGAGAGAGACCCAGTACTTC. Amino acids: CASSGGPRRETQYF.

DNA for the CDR3: TGTGCCAGCAGCCCTGCTTTGATTCGTGACACAGATACGCAGTATTTT. As protein: CASSPALIRDTDTQYF. J is TRBJ2-3 and V is TRBV28; no clear D. V gave up 6 bases and J gave up 2 bases, with 18 bases separating them. The CDR3 contains 16 residues. Germline-derived CDR1 and CDR2 are MDHEN and SYDVKM.

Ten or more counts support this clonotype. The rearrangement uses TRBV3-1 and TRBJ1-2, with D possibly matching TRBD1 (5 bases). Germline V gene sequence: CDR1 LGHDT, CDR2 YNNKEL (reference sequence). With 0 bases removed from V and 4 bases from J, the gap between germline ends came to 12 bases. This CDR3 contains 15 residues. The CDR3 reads CASSQESGTFYGYTF. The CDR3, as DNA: TGTGCCAGCAGCCAAGAGTCGGGGACCTTCTATGGCTACACCTTC. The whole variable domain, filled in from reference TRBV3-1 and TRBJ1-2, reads DTAVSQTPKYLVTQMGNDKSIKCEQNLGHDTMYWYKQDSKKFLKIMFSYNNKELIINETVPNRFSPKSPDKAHLNLHINSLELGDSAVYFCASSQESGTFYGYTFGSGTRLTVV.